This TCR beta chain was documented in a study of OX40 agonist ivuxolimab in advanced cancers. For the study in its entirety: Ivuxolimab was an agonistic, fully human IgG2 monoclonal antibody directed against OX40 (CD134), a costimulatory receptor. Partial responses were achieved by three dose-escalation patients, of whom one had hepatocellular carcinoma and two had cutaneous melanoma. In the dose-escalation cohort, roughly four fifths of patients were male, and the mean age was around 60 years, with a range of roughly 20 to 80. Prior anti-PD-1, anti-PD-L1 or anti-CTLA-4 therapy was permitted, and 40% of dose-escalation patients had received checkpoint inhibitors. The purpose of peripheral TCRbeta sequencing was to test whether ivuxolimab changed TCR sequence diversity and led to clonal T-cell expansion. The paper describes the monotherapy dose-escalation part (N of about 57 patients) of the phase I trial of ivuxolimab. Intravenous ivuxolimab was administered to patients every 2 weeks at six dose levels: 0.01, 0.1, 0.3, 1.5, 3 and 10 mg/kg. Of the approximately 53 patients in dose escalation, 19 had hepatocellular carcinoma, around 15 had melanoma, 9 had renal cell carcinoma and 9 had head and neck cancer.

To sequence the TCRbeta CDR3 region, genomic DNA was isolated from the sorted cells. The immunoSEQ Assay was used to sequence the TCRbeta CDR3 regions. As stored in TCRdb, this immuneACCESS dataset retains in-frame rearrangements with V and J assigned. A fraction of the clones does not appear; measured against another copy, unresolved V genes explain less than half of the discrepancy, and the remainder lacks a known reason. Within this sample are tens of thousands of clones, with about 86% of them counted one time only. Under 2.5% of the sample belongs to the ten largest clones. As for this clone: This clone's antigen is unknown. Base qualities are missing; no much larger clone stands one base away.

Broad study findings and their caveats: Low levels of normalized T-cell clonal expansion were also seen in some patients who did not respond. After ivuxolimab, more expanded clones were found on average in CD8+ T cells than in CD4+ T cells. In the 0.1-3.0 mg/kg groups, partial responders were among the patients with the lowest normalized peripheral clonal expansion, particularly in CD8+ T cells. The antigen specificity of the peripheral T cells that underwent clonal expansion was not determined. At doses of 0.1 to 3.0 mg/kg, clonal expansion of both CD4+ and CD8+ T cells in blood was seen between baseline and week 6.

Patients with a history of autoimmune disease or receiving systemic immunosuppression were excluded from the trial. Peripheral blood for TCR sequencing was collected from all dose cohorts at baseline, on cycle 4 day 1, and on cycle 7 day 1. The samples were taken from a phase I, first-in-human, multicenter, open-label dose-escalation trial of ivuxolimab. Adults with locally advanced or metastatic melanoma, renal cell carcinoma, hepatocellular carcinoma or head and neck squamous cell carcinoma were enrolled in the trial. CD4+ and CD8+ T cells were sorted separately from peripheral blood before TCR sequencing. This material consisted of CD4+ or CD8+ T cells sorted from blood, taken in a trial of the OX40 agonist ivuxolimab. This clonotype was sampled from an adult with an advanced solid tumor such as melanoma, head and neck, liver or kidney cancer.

The nucleotide sequence is TGTGCCAGCAGCTCAAGCGGGGGGGCCACCGGGGAGCTGTTTTTT. This encodes CASSSSGGATGELFF. In this chain, TRBV7-9 is recombined with TRBJ2-2, with 10 bases matching TRBD2. The CDR3 goes from the cysteine to the phenylalanine over 15 residues. Of all the DNA, just the CDR3 is kept, 45 bases in frame from base 1. Looking up the germline V gene (reference sequence) yields CDR1 SEHNR and CDR2 FQNEAQ. The germline V end is reduced by 4 bases and the J end by 4 bases; junction bases left unmatched: 3.